This T cell receptor beta chain was documented in a study of cytomegalovirus exposure and HLA in healthy donors. Study-wide results and limits: Being productive about 87% or about 30% of the time was typical of most TCR beta V segments in an earlier analysis. An Asian-associated ancestry cluster reportedly showed fewer N-insertions than the approximately 600-donor mean in a later analysis.

The PCR made use of 60 Vbeta and 13 Jbeta primers. The table came from immunoSEQ multiplex PCR; TCRdb's copy has only in-frame clones and leaves some out. The sample records under 200,000 clones, 70% to 80% being singletons. Note on this clone: Antigen unknown.

Per the germline V gene, CDR1 is LGHNA and CDR2 is YNFKEQ. V was trimmed by 4 bases and J by 5 bases, leaving 15 bases between them. The CDR3 has 14 residues. The origin of this receptor is a woman aged 30 to 39 in good health and CMV-seropositive. The rearrangement links TRBV4-2 to TRBJ2-7; TRBD1 might be the D (6 bases). Sequencing was performed on PBMCs. CDR3 in amino acids: CASSPMWGPDEQYF. In nucleotides, the CDR3 is TGTGCCAGCAGCCCGATGTGGGGGCCGGACGAGCAGTACTTC.